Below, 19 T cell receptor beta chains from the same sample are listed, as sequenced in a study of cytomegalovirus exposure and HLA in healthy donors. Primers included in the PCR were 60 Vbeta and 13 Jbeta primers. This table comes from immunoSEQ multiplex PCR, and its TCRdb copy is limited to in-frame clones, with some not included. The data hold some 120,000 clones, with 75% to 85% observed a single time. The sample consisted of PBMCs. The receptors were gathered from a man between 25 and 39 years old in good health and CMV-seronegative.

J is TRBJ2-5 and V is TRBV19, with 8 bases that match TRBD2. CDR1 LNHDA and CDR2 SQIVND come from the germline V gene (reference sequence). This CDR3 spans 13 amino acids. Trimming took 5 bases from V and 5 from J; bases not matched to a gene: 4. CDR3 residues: CASSLTSVETQYF. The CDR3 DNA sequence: TGTGCCAGTAGTCTGACTAGCGTGGAGACCCAGTACTTC. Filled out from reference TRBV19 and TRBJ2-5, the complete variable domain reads DGGITQSPKYLFRKEGQNVTLSCEQNLNHDAMYWYRQDPGQGLRLIYYSQIVNDFQKGDIAEGYSVSREKKESFPLTVTSAQKNPTAFYLCASSLTSVETQYFGPGTRLLVL.

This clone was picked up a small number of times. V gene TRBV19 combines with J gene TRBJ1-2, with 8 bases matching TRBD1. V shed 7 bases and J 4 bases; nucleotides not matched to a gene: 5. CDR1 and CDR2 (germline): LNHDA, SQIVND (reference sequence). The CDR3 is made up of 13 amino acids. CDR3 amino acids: CASTDRGAYGYTF. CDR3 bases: TGTGCCAGTACCGACAGGGGTGCCTATGGCTACACCTTC. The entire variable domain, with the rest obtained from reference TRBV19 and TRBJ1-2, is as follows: DGGITQSPKYLFRKEGQNVTLSCEQNLNHDAMYWYRQDPGQGLRLIYYSQIVNDFQKGDIAEGYSVSREKKESFPLTVTSAQKNPTAFYLCASTDRGAYGYTFGSGTRLTVV.

The CDR3 DNA follows: TGTGCCAGCAGCTTGATCAGGGATGGCTACACCTTC. Translating gives CASSLIRDGYTF. The genes are TRBV11-2 and TRBJ1-2, with D perhaps matching TRBD1 (5 bases). V lost 3 bases and J 6 bases, leaving 8 bases between the germline ends. This CDR3 has 12 amino acids. Germline-derived CDR1 and CDR2 are SGHAT and FQNNGV.

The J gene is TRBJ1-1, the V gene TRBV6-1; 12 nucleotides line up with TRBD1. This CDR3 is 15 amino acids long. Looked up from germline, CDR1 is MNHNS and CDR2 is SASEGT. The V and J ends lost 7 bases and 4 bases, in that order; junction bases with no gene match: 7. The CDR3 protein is CASTPGQGAGTEAFF. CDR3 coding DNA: TGTGCCAGCACCCCGGGACAGGGGGCTGGCACTGAAGCTTTCTTT.

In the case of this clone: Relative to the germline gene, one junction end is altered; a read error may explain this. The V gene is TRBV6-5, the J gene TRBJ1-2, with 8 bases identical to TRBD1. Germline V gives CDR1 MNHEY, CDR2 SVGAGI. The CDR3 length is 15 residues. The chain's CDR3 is CASSRVQGVYYGYPF. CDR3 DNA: TGTGCCAGCAGCCGAGTACAGGGGGTTTACTATGGCTACCCCTTC.

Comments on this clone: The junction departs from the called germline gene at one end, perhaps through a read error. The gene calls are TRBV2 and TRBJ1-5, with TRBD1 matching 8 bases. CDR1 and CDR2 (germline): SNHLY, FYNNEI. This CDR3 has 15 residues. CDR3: CASSGTGIRNQPQNF. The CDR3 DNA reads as TGTGCCAGCAGTGGGACAGGGATACGAAATCAGCCCCAGAATTTT.

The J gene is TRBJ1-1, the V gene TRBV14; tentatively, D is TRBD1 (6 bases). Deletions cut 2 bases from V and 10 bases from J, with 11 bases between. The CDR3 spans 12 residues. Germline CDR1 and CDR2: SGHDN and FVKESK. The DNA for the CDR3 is TGTGCCAGCAGCCAACAGGGGTGTGGAGCTTTCTTT. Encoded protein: CASSQQGCGAFF.

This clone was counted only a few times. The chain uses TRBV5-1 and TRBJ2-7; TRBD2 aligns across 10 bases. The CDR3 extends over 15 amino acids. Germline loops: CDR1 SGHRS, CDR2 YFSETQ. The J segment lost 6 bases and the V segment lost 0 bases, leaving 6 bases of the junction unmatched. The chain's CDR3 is CASSLVLAGTGEQYF. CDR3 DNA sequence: TGCGCCAGCAGCTTGGTACTAGCGGGAACTGGCGAGCAGTACTTC.

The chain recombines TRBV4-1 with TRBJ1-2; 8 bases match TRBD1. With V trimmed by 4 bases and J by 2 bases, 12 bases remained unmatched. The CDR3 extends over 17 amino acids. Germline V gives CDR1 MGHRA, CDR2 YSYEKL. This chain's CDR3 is CASSPGGGQGLNYGYTF. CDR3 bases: TGCGCCAGCAGCCCCGGGGGAGGACAGGGCTTGAACTATGGCTACACCTTC.

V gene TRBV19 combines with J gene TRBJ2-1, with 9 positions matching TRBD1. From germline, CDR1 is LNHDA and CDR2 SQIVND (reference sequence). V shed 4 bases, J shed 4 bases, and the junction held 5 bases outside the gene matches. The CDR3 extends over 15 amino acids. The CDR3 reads CASSTGQGIYNEQFF. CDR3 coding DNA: TGTGCCAGTAGTACCGGACAGGGGATATACAATGAGCAGTTCTTC.

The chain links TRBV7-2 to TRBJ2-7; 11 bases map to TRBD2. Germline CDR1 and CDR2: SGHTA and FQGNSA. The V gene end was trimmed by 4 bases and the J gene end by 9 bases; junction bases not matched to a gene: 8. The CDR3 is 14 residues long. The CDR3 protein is CASSSRLAGGLQYF. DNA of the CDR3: TGTGCCAGCAGCTCCAGGCTAGCGGGAGGTTTGCAGTACTTC.

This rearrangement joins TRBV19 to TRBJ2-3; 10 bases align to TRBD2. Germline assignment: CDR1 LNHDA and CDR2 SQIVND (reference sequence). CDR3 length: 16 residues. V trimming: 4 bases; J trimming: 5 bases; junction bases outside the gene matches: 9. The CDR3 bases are TGTGCCAGTAGTAGGGGGTCTAGCGGGAGTAAAGATACGCAGTATTTT. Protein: CASSRGSSGSKDTQYF.

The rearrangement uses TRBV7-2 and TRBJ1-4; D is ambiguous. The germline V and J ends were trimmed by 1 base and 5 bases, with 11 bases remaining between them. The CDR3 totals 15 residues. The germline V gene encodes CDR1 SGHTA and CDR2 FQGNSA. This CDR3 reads CASSLGNSLNEKLFF. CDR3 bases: TGTGCCAGCAGCTTAGGGAACAGCCTAAATGAAAAACTGTTTTTT.

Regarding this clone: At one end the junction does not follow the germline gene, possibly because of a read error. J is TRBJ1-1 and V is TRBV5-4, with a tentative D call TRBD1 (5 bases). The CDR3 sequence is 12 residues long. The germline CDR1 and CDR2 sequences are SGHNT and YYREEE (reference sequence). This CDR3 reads CASSLLGGGYGF. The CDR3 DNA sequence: TGTGCCAGCAGCTTGTTGGGGGGAGGGTACGGATTT.

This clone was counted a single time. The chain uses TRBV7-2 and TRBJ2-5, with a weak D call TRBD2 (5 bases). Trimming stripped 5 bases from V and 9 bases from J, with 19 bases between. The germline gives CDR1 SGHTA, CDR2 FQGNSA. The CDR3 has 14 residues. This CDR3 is CASSLPTALGAQYF. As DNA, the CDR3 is TGTGCCAGCAGCCTCCCAACGGCGCTCGGGGCCCAGTACTTC.

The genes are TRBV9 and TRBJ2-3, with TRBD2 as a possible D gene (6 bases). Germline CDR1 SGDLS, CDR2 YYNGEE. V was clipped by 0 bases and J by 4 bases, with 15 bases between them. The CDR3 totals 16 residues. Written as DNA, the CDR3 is TGTGCCAGCAGCGTAGCCGGGAATGGAGGGGCAGATACGCAGTATTTT. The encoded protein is CASSVAGNGGADTQYF.

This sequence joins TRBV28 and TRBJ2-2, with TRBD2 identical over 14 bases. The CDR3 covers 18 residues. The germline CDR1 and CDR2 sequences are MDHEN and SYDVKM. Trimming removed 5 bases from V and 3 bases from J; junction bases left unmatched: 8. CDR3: CASSPPGLAGDYTGELFF. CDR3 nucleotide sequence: TGTGCCAGCAGTCCACCGGGACTAGCGGGAGATTACACCGGGGAGCTGTTTTTT.

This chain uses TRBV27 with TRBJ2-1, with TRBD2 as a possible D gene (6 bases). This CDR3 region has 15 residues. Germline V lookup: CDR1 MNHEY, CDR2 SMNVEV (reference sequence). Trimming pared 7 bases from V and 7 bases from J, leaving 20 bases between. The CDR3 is CASTRIRLDGNEQFF. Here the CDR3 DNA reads TGTGCCAGCACCCGGATCCGACTAGATGGAAATGAGCAGTTCTTC.

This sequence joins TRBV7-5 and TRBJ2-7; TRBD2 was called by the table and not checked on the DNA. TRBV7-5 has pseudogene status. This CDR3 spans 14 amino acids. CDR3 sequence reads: CARSFWASKYEQYF. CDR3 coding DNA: TGTGCCAGAAGCTTTTGGGCTAGCAAGTACGAGCAGTACTTC.